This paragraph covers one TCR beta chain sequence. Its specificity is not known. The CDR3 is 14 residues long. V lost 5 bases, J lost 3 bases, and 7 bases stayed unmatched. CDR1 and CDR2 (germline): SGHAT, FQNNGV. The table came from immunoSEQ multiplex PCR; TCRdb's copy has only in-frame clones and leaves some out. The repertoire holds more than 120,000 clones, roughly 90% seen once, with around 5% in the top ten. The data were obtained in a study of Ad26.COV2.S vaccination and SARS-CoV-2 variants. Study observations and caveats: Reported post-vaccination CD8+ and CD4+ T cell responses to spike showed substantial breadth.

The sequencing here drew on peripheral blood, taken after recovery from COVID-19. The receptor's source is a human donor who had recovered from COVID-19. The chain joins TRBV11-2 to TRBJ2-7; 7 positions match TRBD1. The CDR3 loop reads CASSPRPGGYEQYF. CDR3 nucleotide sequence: TGTGCCAGCAGCCCCAGGCCAGGGGGCTACGAGCAGTACTTC.